Listed below are T cell receptor beta chains from one sample, sequenced in a study of blood T cell repertoires in COVID-19. Assay: immunoSEQ multiplex PCR; the TCRdb copy retains only in-frame clones and omits some. The sample lists some 180,000 clones, around four fifths occurring once. Sequencing used peripheral blood. These receptors all stem from a woman older than 75 with COVID-19, enrolled during active disease. Each CDR3 is given with its conserved first and last residue. A D gene is named only where the DNA matches it firmly. The size field is filled for only some rows; it gives once, few, many or a size class.

TRBV6-1	few	TRBJ1-1	NA	TGTGCCAGCAGTGAAGAGGGGCGGGGAACTGAAGCTTTCTTT	CASSEEGRGTEAFF
TRBV19	NA	TRBJ2-2	NA	TGTGCCAGTAGCCCTCTAGCTGGATCCGGGGAGCTGTTTTTT	CASSPLAGSGELFF
TRBV2	NA	TRBJ2-5	TRBD2	TGTGCCAGCAGTGTGACTAGCGGCGAAGAGACCCAGTACTTC	CASSVTSGEETQYF
TRBV5-4	NA	TRBJ1-2	NA	TGTGCCAGCAGCTTGCTTCAGGGGCAGTCGAGCTATGGCTACACCTTC	CASSLLQGQSSYGYTF
TRBV23-1	NA	TRBJ2-1	TRBD1	TGCGCCAGCAGTCCCCCAGGGGGATTAGTCCATGAGCAGTTCTTC	CASSPPGGLVHEQFF
TRBV5-1	NA	TRBJ2-4	TRBD2	TGCGCCAGCAGCTTGGGACTAGCGGGAGAAGACATTCAGTACTTC	CASSLGLAGEDIQYF
TRBV7-3	NA	TRBJ2-3	NA	TGTGCCAGCAGCGAATATGGGCTTTTCGGTACGCAGTATTTT	CASSEYGLFGTQYF
TRBV2	once	TRBJ1-5	NA	TGTGCCAGCAGTGCAGGGGAAGGCCAGCCCCAGCATTTT	CASSAGEGQPQHF
TRBV7-2	NA	TRBJ2-1	TRBD2	TGTGCCAGCAGCAGTAGCGGGGCCTACAATGAGCAGTTCTTC	CASSSSGAYNEQFF
TRBV2	few	TRBJ1-3	NA	TGTGCCAGCACCCCTATTGGAAACACCATATATTTT	CASTPIGNTIYF
TRBV24-1	NA	TRBJ1-1	TRBD1	TGTGCCACCAGTGTAGGGGCGGACAGGGGAGCTTTCTTT	CATSVGADRGAFF
TRBV2	NA	TRBJ2-7	NA	TGTGCCAGCAGGGGGAGCTCCTACGAGCAGTACTTC	CASRGSSYEQYF
TRBV5-1	NA	TRBJ2-7	NA	TGCGCCAGCAGGACAGACTGGTCCGAGCAGTACTTC	CASRTDWSEQYF
TRBV7-3	NA	TRBJ1-2	TRBD1	TGTGCCAGCAGCTTAAAGACAGGGGTTGAAGGCTACACCTTC	CASSLKTGVEGYTF
TRBV7-9	NA	TRBJ1-2	NA	TGTGCCAGCAGCCGCATGGGGGGGACTAGGTATGGCTACACCTTC	CASSRMGGTRYGYTF
TRBV6-5	once	TRBJ1-1	NA	TGTGCCAGCAGTTGGGGAGGGACTGAAGCTTTCTTT	CASSWGGTEAFF
TRBV12-3/TRBV12-4	NA	TRBJ1-2	NA	TGTGCCAGCACCGACTTCCTAGGCTACACCTTC	CASTDFLGYTF
TRBV6-5	NA	TRBJ1-4	NA	TGTGCCAGCAGTTTCCGCCTGGGACAATTTGAAAAACTGTTTTTT	CASSFRLGQFEKLFF
TRBV18	once	TRBJ1-4	NA	TGTGCCAGCTCACCAGCGCCTCCCGGGGAGGCGGGCGAAAAACTGTTTTTT	CASSPAPPGEAGEKLFF